The T cell receptor beta chain under discussion was sequenced for a study of blood T cell repertoires in COVID-19. As for the study in general: In each case, the material was cDNA or gDNA derived from T cells, B-cell-depleted T cells, or PBMCs.

The ends were cut back, 3 bases at V and 1 base at J, with 8 bases in the middle. Per germline, CDR1 SNHLY and CDR2 FYNNEI. The CDR3 covers 14 residues. TCRdb's table, derived via immunoSEQ multiplex PCR, lists solely in-frame clones and lacks some. Of roughly 210,000 clones in the sample, about 87% were seen once. The sequenced material came from peripheral blood. The chain couples TRBV2 to TRBJ2-3; possibly TRBD2 for D (6 bases). This receptor was obtained from a man aged 70-80 years with acute or convalescent COVID-19. CDR3 DNA: TGTGCCAGCAGTGACTCGGGAGGCACAGATACGCAGTATTTT. Encoded protein: CASSDSGGTDTQYF.